One and the same sample provided the 17 T cell receptor beta chains below, sequenced in a study of T-cell reconstitution after alpha-beta-depleted transplantation in children. The TCRbeta library incorporated unique molecular identifiers. TCRdb itself ran the PCR reads through MiXCR, one entry per CDR3 protein. Of just under 350,000 distinct CDR3 sequences in the sample, roughly 17% were seen once. The sequences come from PBMCs, mostly from graft donor cells, collected 360 days after TCRalphabeta/CD19-depleted stem cell transplant. The receptors stem from a male patient aged 2 to 9 who had a stem cell transplant for acute lymphoblastic leukemia, so the T cells may come from the graft donor.

The rearrangement joins TRBV6-2 or TRBV6-3 to TRBJ2-1; 9 nucleotides line up with TRBD2. With 11 bases clipped from V and 8 bases from J, the junction kept 13 bases outside the gene matches. This CDR3 region has 14 residues. Per the germline V gene, CDR1 is MNHEY and CDR2 is SVGEGT. The CDR3 DNA sequence: TGTGCCCCCGTACTAGCGGGTGAAGGGGATGAGCAGTTCTTC. This gives the protein CAPVLAGEGDEQFF.

CDR3 nucleotide sequence: TGTGCCAGCAGTCCCCTCGGTAACCCTAATACGCAGTATTTT. Residues: CASSPLGNPNTQYF. This chain connects TRBV28 to TRBJ2-3; D unclear. CDR1 is MDHEN and CDR2 is SYDVKM in the germline V gene. The germline V and J ends were trimmed by 5 bases and 7 bases, with 16 bases remaining between them. The CDR3 is made up of 14 amino acids.

This clonotype was observed a few times. The gene calls are TRBV20-1 and TRBJ1-3, with a tentative D call TRBD1 (5 bases). V lost 6 bases and J lost 3, with 12 bases in between. This CDR3 region has 13 residues. Germline CDR1 DFQATT, CDR2 SNEGSKA (reference sequence). The CDR3, as DNA: TGCAGTGCCCCGGGGAGGGGTGGAAACACCATATATTTT. Amino acid sequence: CSAPGRGGNTIYF.

The chain is built from TRBV11-2 and TRBJ2-5, with 7 bases that match TRBD1. There are 16 residues in the CDR3. Germline V gives CDR1 SGHAT, CDR2 FQNNGV. The junction had 10 bases not matched to a gene; V was cut back by 1 base and J by 5 bases. In DNA, the CDR3 is TGTGCCAGCAGCTTAGGGACCCGGGGCAGGGGGGAGACCCAGTACTTC. It is translated as CASSLGTRGRGETQYF.

This clonotype came up many times. J is TRBJ2-5 and V is TRBV5-1, with D uncertain. The germline V gene has CDR1 SGHRS and CDR2 YFSETQ. Trimming removed 0 bases from V and 5 bases from J, with 11 bases in between. CDR3 size: 14 residues. The CDR3 sequence is CASSLVGIGETQYF. CDR3 bases: TGCGCCAGCAGCTTGGTTGGGATTGGTGAGACCCAGTACTTC.

There are many counts of this clonotype. The chain has TRBV2 and TRBJ2-1, with TRBD2 matching over 7 bases. The CDR3 runs 14 residues. With 1 base clipped from V and 5 bases from J, the junction kept 2 bases outside the gene matches. Per the germline V gene, CDR1 is SNHLY and CDR2 is FYNNEI. The CDR3 coding sequence is TGTGCCAGCAGTGAAGGGACTAGACACAATGAGCAGTTCTTC. Translation: CASSEGTRHNEQFF.

The chain combines TRBV9 with TRBJ2-2; the match to TRBD2 covers 7 bases. The V gene end was trimmed by 0 bases and the J gene end by 5 bases; junction bases not matched to a gene: 7. The CDR3 is 16 residues long. Germline assignment: CDR1 SGDLS and CDR2 YYNGEE. The CDR3 region is CASSVGPAGNTGELFF. The DNA of the CDR3 is TGTGCCAGCAGCGTAGGGCCAGCGGGAAATACCGGGGAGCTGTTTTTT.

This clonotype turned up a few times. The CDR3 coding sequence is TGCAGTGCTAGAGATCCCAGGGCCTTAGGCGGCACAGATACGCAGTATTTT. Amino acids: CSARDPRALGGTDTQYF. This rearrangement joins TRBV20-1 to TRBJ2-3; possibly TRBD1 for D (5 bases). V was shortened by 0 bases and J by 1 base, with 17 bases between the two germline ends. Germline values: CDR1 DFQATT, CDR2 SNEGSKA (reference sequence). This CDR3 is 17 amino acids long.

This sequence joins TRBV7-8 and TRBJ2-2; D possibly corresponds to TRBD2 (5 bases). Germline lookup yields CDR1 SGHVS and CDR2 FQNEAQ. V lost 0 bases, J lost 4 bases, and 15 bases lay in between. The CDR3 contains 17 residues. The CDR3 bases are TGTGCCAGCAGCTTAGCGCTGGGTAGCGCTGTCACCGGGGAGCTGTTTTTT. Its protein is CASSLALGSAVTGELFF.

This clonotype appeared a few times. The chain joins TRBV5-1 to TRBJ2-1; D is undetermined. The V end was cut by 0 bases, the J end by 4 bases, with 11 bases between. The CDR3 has 15 amino acids. Germline V CDR1 and CDR2: SGHRS, YFSETQ. Written as DNA, the CDR3 is TGCGCCAGCAGCTTGGCCCCGGTTGTGTACAATGAGCAGTTCTTC. It specifies CASSLAPVVYNEQFF.

This clonotype was observed a few times. The genes are TRBV20-1 and TRBJ2-3; TRBD2 agrees at 7 bases. Germline values: CDR1 DFQATT, CDR2 SNEGSKA (reference sequence). Germline trimming cut 0 bases from V and 1 base from J; bases unmatched to any gene: 7. This CDR3 is 16 amino acids long. The CDR3 nucleotides are TGCAGTGCTAGAGATCCCGCGGGAGTGGGCACAGATACGCAGTATTTT. Translating gives CSARDPAGVGTDTQYF.

The CDR3, as DNA: TGTGCCAGCAGTAATCCGGTGCCTCCCGGGACCGCACTCTACGAGCAGTACTTC. It encodes CASSNPVPPGTALYEQYF. The chain is built from TRBV6-2 or TRBV6-3 and TRBJ2-7; D could derive from TRBD1 or TRBD2 (5 bases each). V lost 5 bases and J 3 bases, leaving 26 bases between the germline ends. This CDR3 contains 18 residues. Germline CDR1 MNHEY, CDR2 SVGEGT.

This chain links TRBV20-1 with TRBJ2-5; D call uncertain. Germline V gene data show CDR1 as DFQATT and CDR2 as SNEGSKA (reference sequence). The CDR3 covers 11 residues. V shed 3 bases and J shed 2 bases, with 4 bases lying between them. The CDR3 DNA sequence: TGCAGTGCTAGCCAGCAAGAGACCCAGTACTTC. This gives the protein CSASQQETQYF.

The V call is TRBV6-2 or TRBV6-3, the J call TRBJ2-4; tentative D call: TRBD2 (6 bases). The CDR3 totals 16 residues. Trimming shortened V by 7 bases and J by 0 bases, and 16 bases separated the two germline ends. Germline CDR1 MNHEY, CDR2 SVGEGT. CDR3 residues: CASNPGERLAKNIQYF. For the CDR3, the DNA is TGTGCCAGCAACCCGGGGGAAAGATTAGCCAAAAACATTCAGTACTTC.

This clonotype was detected a few times. V is TRBV24-1 and J is TRBJ2-1; D is unclear. Trimming removed 4 bases from V and 8 bases from J, with 17 bases in between. CDR1 and CDR2 from the germline V gene are KGHDR and SFDVKD. CDR3 length equals 15 residues. The CDR3 DNA reads as TGTGCCACCAGTGACCCCTCCCGGATAGAGGATGAGCAGTTCTTC. As protein: CATSDPSRIEDEQFF.

In its sample, this clonotype was seen a few times. The gene calls are TRBV6-1 and TRBJ2-3; D is unclear. The CDR3 has 12 amino acids. V was cut by 6 bases and J by 6 bases, with 10 bases left in between. The V gene's germline CDR1 is MNHNS and CDR2 SASEGT. Here the CDR3 reads CASRENVDTQYF. The DNA for the CDR3 is TGTGCCAGCAGAGAAAACGTGGATACGCAGTATTTT.

The chain uses TRBV29-1 and TRBJ1-1, with D perhaps TRBD1 (6 bases). The V end lost 3 bases, the J end lost 1 base, and 9 bases lay between the germline ends. Germline V gene data show CDR1 as SQVTM and CDR2 as ANQGSEA. The CDR3 spans 13 residues. CDR3 region: CSVDTGWNTEAFF. CDR3 in DNA: TGCAGCGTTGATACAGGGTGGAACACTGAAGCTTTCTTT.